This paragraph reports one TCR beta chain. The sample belongs to a study of cytomegalovirus exposure and HLA in healthy donors. Vbeta (60) and Jbeta (13) primers were used in the PCR. Method: immunoSEQ multiplex PCR; TCRdb's copy keeps in-frame clones and lacks some. The sample includes around 150,000 clones, about three quarters of them seen just once. The sample was PBMCs. This sequence originates from a female donor in good health and CMV-seropositive.

The CDR3 spells CASSMDRDRSSYEQYF. As DNA, the CDR3 is TGTGCCAGCAGCATGGACCGGGACAGGAGCTCCTACGAGCAGTACTTC. The genes are TRBV21-1 and TRBJ2-7; TRBD1 is the table's D call, not checked against the DNA. TRBV21-1 is described as a pseudogene. There are 16 residues in the CDR3.